This paragraph reports one T cell receptor (beta chain). These data originate in a study of blood T cell repertoires in COVID-19. The germline V gene encodes CDR1 MNHEY and CDR2 SVGAGI. This CDR3 region has 13 residues. V dropped 3 bases and J dropped 6 bases, with 12 bases sitting between them. Assay used: immunoSEQ multiplex PCR; TCRdb lists only in-frame clones, some missing. Of approximately 200,000 clones in the sample, approximately 91% are singletons; the top ten hold 1.1%. The specimen was peripheral blood. This chain links TRBV6-5 with TRBJ2-7, with D tentatively TRBD1 (6 bases). The TCR originated in a man aged 25 to 40 with acute or convalescent COVID-19. The CDR3 reads CASSYFTGTEQYF. The CDR3 DNA follows: TGTGCCAGCAGTTATTTTACAGGGACCGAGCAGTACTTC.